Shown below are 13 T cell receptor beta chains from a single sample sequenced in a study of beta chain features in type 1 diabetes. The entirety of the isolated RNA underwent reverse transcription, so expressed TCRB transcripts were sequenced. Sequencing was performed with immunoSEQ multiplex PCR; in TCRdb, only in-frame clones are kept and a portion is missing. This sample has 350,000 or so clones, with about 20% found just once. Sequencing used naive CD4+ T cells from blood. Source of these receptors: a woman between 18 and 29 years old in good health.

The chain is built from TRBV6-1 and TRBJ1-2; D is possibly TRBD1 (5 bases). Germline values: CDR1 MNHNS, CDR2 SASEGT. This CDR3 is built from 14 residues. Trimming took off 10 bases at V and 8 bases at J, with 23 bases between the two ends. The CDR3 sequence is CATLTRDSLGGYTF. The CDR3 DNA follows: TGTGCCACTCTCACCCGGGACTCTTTAGGGGGCTACACCTTC.

This clone was found a few times. V usage is TRBV30 and J usage is TRBJ1-5, with 9 bases lining up with TRBD1. The trim removed 2 bases at V and 1 base at J, leaving 6 bases unmatched. This CDR3 has 16 residues. CDR1 is GTSNPN and CDR2 is SVGIG in the germline V gene (reference sequence). The CDR3 DNA reads TGTGCCTGGAGTACAGGGACAGGGAGGAGCAATCAGCCCCAGCATTTT. The encoded protein is CAWSTGTGRSNQPQHF.

This sequence joins TRBV19 and TRBJ1-2, with D possibly being TRBD1 (5 bases). This CDR3 is 12 amino acids long. V lost 8 bases and J lost 4, with 11 bases in between. The V gene's germline CDR1 is LNHDA and CDR2 SQIVND (reference sequence). CDR3: CASAQELYGYTF. CDR3 DNA: TGTGCCAGTGCACAGGAGCTCTATGGCTACACCTTC.

This clone turned up a few times. The chain links TRBV19 to TRBJ2-3; D perhaps matches TRBD1 (6 bases). The CDR3 spans 16 residues. The germline V and J ends were trimmed by 3 bases and 1 base, with 14 bases remaining between them. Germline V gene data show CDR1 as LNHDA and CDR2 as SQIVND (reference sequence). DNA of the CDR3: TGTGCCAGTAGTATTGGGGTAGCAGGGGGCACAGATACGCAGTATTTT. Its protein is CASSIGVAGGTDTQYF.

This clone has more than one count but fewer than ten. This chain links TRBV5-1 with TRBJ1-2, with 8 bases fitting TRBD1. The CDR3 has 15 residues. V gave up 4 bases and J gave up 3 bases; unmatched junction bases: 8. Per germline, CDR1 SGHRS and CDR2 YFSETQ. The CDR3 loop reads CASSVDRGSDYGYTF. CDR3 DNA: TGCGCCAGCAGCGTCGACAGGGGATCGGACTATGGCTACACCTTC.

This chain's CDR3 is CASSRRDNHEQYF. CDR3 nucleotide sequence: TGTGCCAGCTCACGCCGGGACAACCACGAGCAGTACTTC. This rearrangement joins TRBV18 to TRBJ2-7; a weak D match, TRBD1 (6 bases). Germline V gives CDR1 KGHSH, CDR2 LQKENI. The CDR3 consists of 13 residues. The ends were cut back, 4 bases at V and 5 bases at J, with 12 bases in the middle.

This clone was seen a single time. The genes are TRBV5-4 and TRBJ2-5; D may be TRBD1 (7 bases). Germline V gene lookup returns CDR1 SGHNT and CDR2 YYREEE (reference sequence). Trimming removed 4 bases at V and 4 bases at J, with 14 bases between. The CDR3 is made up of 14 amino acids. CDR3 nucleotide sequence: TGTGCCAGCAGCACTCAGGGGGGAGGAGAGACCCAGTACTTC. Residues: CASSTQGGGETQYF.

The gene calls are TRBV30 and TRBJ2-2; D is uncertain. Deletions cut 3 bases from V and 7 bases from J, with 15 bases between. Germline CDR1 is GTSNPN and CDR2 is SVGIG (reference sequence). The CDR3 is 14 residues long. The CDR3 loop is CAWSFRSPSGELFF. The DNA for the CDR3 is TGTGCCTGGAGCTTTAGGTCCCCTAGCGGGGAGCTGTTTTTT.

The genes are TRBV7-3 and TRBJ2-5, with 11 bases matching TRBD2. V shed 6 bases and J 2 bases; nucleotides not matched to a gene: 17. Germline V gene data show CDR1 as SGHTA and CDR2 as FQGTGA. The CDR3 consists of 19 residues. CDR3 loop: CASSSSVGPGLAVQETQYF. DNA of the CDR3: TGTGCCAGCAGTTCATCGGTGGGACCGGGACTAGCGGTACAAGAGACCCAGTACTTC.

The chain links TRBV29-1 to TRBJ1-1; D gene unclear. V lost 7 bases to trimming and J lost 0 bases, with 12 bases between them. The CDR3 is 13 amino acids. Per the germline V gene, CDR1 is SQVTM and CDR2 is ANQGSEA. CDR3 amino acids: CSAGTRLNTEAFF. CDR3 nucleotide sequence: TGCAGCGCTGGAACGCGGCTGAACACTGAAGCTTTCTTT.

The chain links TRBV9 to TRBJ1-1; weak D call: TRBD1 (5 bases). CDR3 length: 14 residues. Germline-derived CDR1 and CDR2 are SGDLS and YYNGEE. V lost 6 bases to trimming and J lost 3 bases, with 15 bases between them. The CDR3 coding sequence is TGTGCCAGCACAGCCGGTGGGGGGGACACTGAAGCTTTCTTT. Protein product: CASTAGGGDTEAFF.

The chain carries TRBV2 and TRBJ2-2; no firm D call. The CDR3 covers 13 residues. Germline values: CDR1 SNHLY, CDR2 FYNNEI. Trimming pared 7 bases from V and 1 base from J, leaving 7 bases between. The CDR3 bases are TGTGCCAGCATCCCAGAGAACACCGGGGAGCTGTTTTTT. This sequence encodes CASIPENTGELFF.

The gene calls are TRBV4-1 and TRBJ2-4, with 15 bases fitting TRBD2. The germline CDR1 and CDR2 sequences are MGHRA and YSYEKL. There are 15 residues in the CDR3. V gave up 2 bases and J gave up 15 bases; unmatched junction bases: 8. CDR3 amino acids: CASSQSQGLAGGGYF. In DNA form, the CDR3 reads TGCGCCAGCAGCCAATCGCAGGGACTAGCGGGAGGAGGGTACTTC.